The 10 T cell receptor beta chains reported below all come from one sample, sequenced in a study of regulatory T cells in long-lasting Graves disease. The time point is: newly diagnosed GD, antithyroid drugs for less than 3 months. PBMC RNA was the source of the TCR library. For TCR beta, libraries came from iRepertoire HTBI primers and Arm-PCR of CDR3 regions. TCRdb redid the calling of the multiplex PCR reads with MiXCR, one entry per CDR3 protein. The sample records over 500,000 distinct CDR3 sequences, about 16% being singletons. The data also belong to a second study, concerning T cells in Graves' hyperthyroidism and ophthalmopathy.

This material consisted of peripheral blood mononuclear cells (PBMCs), taken at new diagnosis, from a patient treated with antithyroid drugs. These TCRs come from a young man with Graves disease.

V is TRBV20-1 and J is TRBJ1-2; D possibly corresponds to TRBD1 (5 bases). The CDR3 sequence is 14 residues long. CDR1 DFQATT and CDR2 SNEGSKA come from the germline V gene (reference sequence). Deletions cut 6 bases from V and 2 bases from J, with 16 bases between. CDR3 nucleotides: TGCAGTGCCTCCCCGGGCAGGGTGAACTATGGCTACACCTTC. Protein product: CSASPGRVNYGYTF.

This clonotype was detected only a few times. V and J are TRBV19 and TRBJ2-5; 10 nucleotides line up with TRBD2. Near its end, the DNA agrees better with TRBJ2-1, so the J call may be wrong. This CDR3 spans 18 amino acids. CDR1 is LNHDA and CDR2 is SQIVND in the germline V gene (reference sequence). Here the CDR3 reads CASQKQSPRLAGLNEQFF. The CDR3 bases are TGTGCCAGTCAAAAACAGTCCCCTAGACTAGCGGGCCTCAATGAGCAGTTCTTC.

At least ten counts were recorded for this clonotype. J is TRBJ1-5 and V is TRBV18; D might be TRBD1 (6 bases). The CDR3 extends over 15 amino acids. Germline assignment: CDR1 KGHSH and CDR2 LQKENI. The V end was cut by 3 bases, the J end by 3 bases, with 12 bases between. DNA of the CDR3: TGTGCCAGCTCACCTTCCCAGGGGAACAATCAGCCCCAGCATTTT. The encoded protein is CASSPSQGNNQPQHF.

This clonotype was detected many times. This chain links TRBV27 with TRBJ1-1; tentative D call: TRBD1 (5 bases). This CDR3 is 16 amino acids long. V was pared by 6 bases and J by 0 bases, with 17 bases between. Germline V lookup: CDR1 MNHEY, CDR2 SMNVEV (reference sequence). CDR3 sequence: CASRQGTTRLNTEAFF. The CDR3 DNA is TGTGCCAGCAGGCAGGGAACCACACGTCTGAACACTGAAGCTTTCTTT.

The genes are TRBV3-1 and TRBJ2-1; 11 bases are a match to TRBD2. The V gene end was trimmed by 4 bases and the J gene end by 3 bases; junction bases not matched to a gene: 8. The V gene's germline CDR1 is LGHDT and CDR2 YNNKEL (reference sequence). The CDR3 spans 17 residues. This CDR3 is CASSPSLGLAVYNEQFF. The CDR3 bases are TGTGCCAGCAGCCCAAGTTTGGGACTAGCGGTCTACAATGAGCAGTTCTTC.

In its sample, this clonotype was seen a few times. V usage is TRBV6-2 or TRBV6-3 and J usage is TRBJ2-1; TRBD2 agrees at 7 bases. This CDR3 comprises 15 residues. V was clipped by 5 bases and J by 7 bases; unmatched bases: 11. Germline V gene sequence: CDR1 MNHEY, CDR2 SVGEGT. In DNA, the CDR3 is TGTGCCAGCAGTGAAATACGAGCGGGGAGGAATGAGCAGTTCTTC. Translating it yields CASSEIRAGRNEQFF.

The V gene is TRBV6-1, the J gene TRBJ2-5; 12 bases agree with TRBD2. The CDR3 sequence is 14 residues long. Trimming at V came to 11 bases and at J to 4 bases, leaving 8 bases not matched to a gene. The V gene's germline CDR1 is MNHNS and CDR2 SASEGT. The CDR3 sequence is CAGRLAGVPETQYF. The DNA of the CDR3 is TGTGCCGGGCGACTAGCGGGAGTTCCAGAGACCCAGTACTTC.

This clonotype was seen repeatedly, ten times or more. This chain joins TRBV11-3 and TRBJ2-1; maybe TRBD2 (6 bases). The germline V gene encodes CDR1 SGHNT and CDR2 YENEEA. V lost 0 bases to trimming and J lost 1 base, with 10 bases between them. CDR3 size: 16 residues. The DNA of the CDR3 is TGTGCCAGCAGCTTAGATAACGCGGGATCCTACAATGAGCAGTTCTTC. This sequence encodes CASSLDNAGSYNEQFF.

This clonotype was counted only a few times. The CDR3: CASSVLSMNTEAFF. The CDR3 coding sequence is TGTGCCAGCAGCGTACTGAGCATGAACACTGAAGCTTTCTTT. This sequence joins TRBV2 and TRBJ1-1; D is ambiguous. The V gene's germline CDR1 is SNHLY and CDR2 FYNNEI. The CDR3 totals 14 residues. Trimming stripped 6 bases from V and 0 bases from J, with 11 bases between.

This sequence joins TRBV20-1 and TRBJ2-1, with D hard to call. Germline CDR1 reads DFQATT; CDR2 reads SNEGSKA (reference sequence). The CDR3 is 14 amino acids. This CDR3 is CSLTSPDIQREQFF. CDR3 coding DNA: TGCAGCTTAACCAGTCCAGACATCCAGCGTGAGCAGTTCTTC.